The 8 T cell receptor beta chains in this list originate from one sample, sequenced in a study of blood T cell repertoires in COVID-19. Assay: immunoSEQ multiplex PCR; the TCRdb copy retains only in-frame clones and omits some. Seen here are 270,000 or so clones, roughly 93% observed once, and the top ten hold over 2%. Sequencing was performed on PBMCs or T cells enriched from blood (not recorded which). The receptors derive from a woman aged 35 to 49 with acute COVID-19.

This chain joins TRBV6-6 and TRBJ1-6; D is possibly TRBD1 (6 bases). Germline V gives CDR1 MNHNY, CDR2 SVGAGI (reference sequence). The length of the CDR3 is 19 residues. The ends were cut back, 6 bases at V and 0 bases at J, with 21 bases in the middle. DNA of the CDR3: TGTGCCAGCAGCTCCACCGGGGGGCAGGGAAGCTCCTATAATTCACCCCTCCACTTT. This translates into CASSSTGGQGSSYNSPLHF.

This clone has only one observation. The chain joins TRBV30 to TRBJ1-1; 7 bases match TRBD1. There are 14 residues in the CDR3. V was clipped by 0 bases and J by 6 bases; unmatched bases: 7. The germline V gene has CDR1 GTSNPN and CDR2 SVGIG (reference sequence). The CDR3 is CAWSVYRGGAEAFF. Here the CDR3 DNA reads TGTGCCTGGAGTGTATACAGGGGAGGCGCTGAAGCTTTCTTT. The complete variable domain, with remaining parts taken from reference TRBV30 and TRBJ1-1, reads SQTIHQWPATLVQPVGSPLSLECTVEGTSNPNLYWYRQAAGRGLQLLFYSVGIGQISSEVPQNLSASRPQDRQFILSSKKLLLSDSGFYLCAWSVYRGGAEAFFGQGTRLTVV.

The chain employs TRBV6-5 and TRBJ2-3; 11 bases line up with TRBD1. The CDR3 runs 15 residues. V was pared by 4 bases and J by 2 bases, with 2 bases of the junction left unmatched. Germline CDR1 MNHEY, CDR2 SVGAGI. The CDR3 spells CASSSGQGATDTQYF. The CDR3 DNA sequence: TGTGCCAGCAGTTCCGGACAGGGGGCCACAGATACGCAGTATTTT.

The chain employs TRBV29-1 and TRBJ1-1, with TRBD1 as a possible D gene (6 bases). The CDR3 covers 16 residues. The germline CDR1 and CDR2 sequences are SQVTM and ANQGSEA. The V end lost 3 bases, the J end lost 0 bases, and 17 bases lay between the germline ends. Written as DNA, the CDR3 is TGCAGCGTTGAGGGGAGGGGGGCCCCCCTGAACACTGAAGCTTTCTTT. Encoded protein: CSVEGRGAPLNTEAFF.

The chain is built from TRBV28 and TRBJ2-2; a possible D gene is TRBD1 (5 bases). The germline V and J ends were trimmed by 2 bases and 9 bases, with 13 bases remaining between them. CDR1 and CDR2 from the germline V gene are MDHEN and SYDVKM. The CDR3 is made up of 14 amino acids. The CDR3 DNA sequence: TGTGCCAGCAGTTTAGATCAGGGTCCCCGGGAGCTGTTTTTT. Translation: CASSLDQGPRELFF.

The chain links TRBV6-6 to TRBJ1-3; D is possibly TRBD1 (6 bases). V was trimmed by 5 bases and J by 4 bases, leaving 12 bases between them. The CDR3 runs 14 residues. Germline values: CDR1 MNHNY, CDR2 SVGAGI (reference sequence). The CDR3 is CASSNPGQGNTIYF. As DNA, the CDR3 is TGTGCCAGCAGTAACCCGGGACAAGGAAACACCATATATTTT.

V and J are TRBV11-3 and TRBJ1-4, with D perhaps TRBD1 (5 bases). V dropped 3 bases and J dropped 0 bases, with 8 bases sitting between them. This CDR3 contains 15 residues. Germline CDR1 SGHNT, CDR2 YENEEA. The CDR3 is CASSFSGTTNEKLFF. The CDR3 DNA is TGTGCCAGCAGCTTTTCAGGGACAACTAATGAAAAACTGTTTTTT.

CDR3 region: CASSVSGRHTEAFF. The DNA for the CDR3 is TGTGCCAGCAGCGTATCAGGCAGACACACTGAAGCTTTCTTT. The chain links TRBV9 to TRBJ1-1; D gene unclear. V lost 1 base and J lost 3, with 10 bases in between. The CDR3 loop spans 14 amino acids. Germline V gene sequence: CDR1 SGDLS, CDR2 YYNGEE.